This record concerns one T cell receptor beta chain sequence. The data stem from a study of blood T cell repertoires in COVID-19. On the study more broadly: Samples taken during acute and convalescent COVID-19 were collected in the United States, Italy and Spain. PBMCs, B-cell-depleted T cells, or T cells provided the cDNA or gDNA that made up the material.

TCRdb's table, derived via immunoSEQ multiplex PCR, lists solely in-frame clones and lacks some. The data show fewer than 200,000 clones, with more than 75% seen just once and 2% to 3% held by the top ten. Germline-derived CDR1 and CDR2 are SQVTM and ANQGSEA. V was clipped by 8 bases and J by 0 bases; unmatched bases: 10. This CDR3 has 15 residues. This clonotype was obtained from an elderly woman with COVID-19, enrolled during active disease. The V gene is TRBV29-1, the J gene TRBJ1-5; 7 nucleotides align to TRBD1. Source material: peripheral blood. CDR3 nucleotides: TGCAGCCCTAAGGGGGCCCCGATTAGCAATCAGCCCCAGCATTTT. This translates into CSPKGAPISNQPQHF.